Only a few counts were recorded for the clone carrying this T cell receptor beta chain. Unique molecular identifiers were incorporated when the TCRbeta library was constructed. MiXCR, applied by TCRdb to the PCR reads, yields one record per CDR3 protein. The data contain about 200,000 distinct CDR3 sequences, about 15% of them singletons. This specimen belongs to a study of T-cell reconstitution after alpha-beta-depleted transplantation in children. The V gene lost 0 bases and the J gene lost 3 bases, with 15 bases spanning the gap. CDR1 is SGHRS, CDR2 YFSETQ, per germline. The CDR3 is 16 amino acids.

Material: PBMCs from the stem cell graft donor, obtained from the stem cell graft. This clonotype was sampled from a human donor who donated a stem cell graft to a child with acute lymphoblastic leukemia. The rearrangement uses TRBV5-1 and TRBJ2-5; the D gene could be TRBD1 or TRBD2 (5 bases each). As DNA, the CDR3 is TGCGCCAGCAGCTTGGCCGTGCAAATGGGGGAAGAGACCCAGTACTTC. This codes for CASSLAVQMGEETQYF.